This T cell receptor (beta chain) was recorded in a study of Graves' ophthalmopathy and Graves' hyperthyroidism. Included hyperthyroidism patients were aged 18 to 65 and newly diagnosed (under 2 months' duration). Germline lookup yields CDR1 ENHRY and CDR2 SYGVKD. With 7 bases clipped from V and 7 bases from J, the junction kept 10 bases outside the gene matches. The CDR3 runs 15 residues. Amplifying from RNA transcripts, the study obtained TCR beta CDR3 regions. Following a first-round RT-PCR that used HTBI primers, a second-round multiplex PCR was carried out. TCRdb passed the multiplex PCR reads through MiXCR, listing each CDR3 protein once. This sample has a few hundred thousand distinct CDR3 sequences, with 35% to 45% found just once. This clonotype was seen just once.

This chain links TRBV10-3 with TRBJ2-2; 9 bases are shared with TRBD2. Material for sequencing was peripheral blood or thyroid tissue (not recorded which). The receptor comes from an adult man with Graves' hyperthyroidism. Written as DNA, the CDR3 is TGTGCCATCACCCGACAAGCGGGGGGCAGCGGGGAGCTGTTTTTT. Its protein is CAITRQAGGSGELFF.